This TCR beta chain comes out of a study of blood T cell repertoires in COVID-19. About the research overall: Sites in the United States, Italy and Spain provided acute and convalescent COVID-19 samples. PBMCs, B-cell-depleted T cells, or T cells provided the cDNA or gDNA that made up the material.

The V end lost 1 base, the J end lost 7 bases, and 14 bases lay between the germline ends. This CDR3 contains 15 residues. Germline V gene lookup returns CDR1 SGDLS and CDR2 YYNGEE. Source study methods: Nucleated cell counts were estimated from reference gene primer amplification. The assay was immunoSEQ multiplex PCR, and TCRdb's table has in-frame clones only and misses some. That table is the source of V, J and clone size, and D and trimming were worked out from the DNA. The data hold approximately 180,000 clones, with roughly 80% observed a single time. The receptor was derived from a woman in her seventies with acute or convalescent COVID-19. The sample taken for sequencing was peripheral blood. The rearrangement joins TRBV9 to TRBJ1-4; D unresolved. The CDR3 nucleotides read TGTGCCAGCAGCGTATTTGAGGGCTCAGGTGAAAAACTGTTTTTT. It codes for CASSVFEGSGEKLFF.